These T cell receptor beta chains were read from a single sample in a study of blood T cell repertoires in COVID-19. Clones were sequenced by immunoSEQ multiplex PCR, and TCRdb holds only the in-frame ones, with some missing. The table shows approximately 56,000 clones, with around 84% occurring only once. The sequenced material came from peripheral blood. The receptors originated from a woman older than 75 with acute or convalescent COVID-19. CDR3s include the opening cysteine and the closing phenylalanine or tryptophan. Fields, in order: CDR3 protein, CDR3 length, V gene, J gene.

CDR3aa: CASSLSLPYEQYF
len: 13
v_gene: TRBV11-2
j_gene: TRBJ2-7

CDR3aa: CASSSQLGEDTEAFF
len: 15
v_gene: TRBV18
j_gene: TRBJ1-1

CDR3aa: CASSFPPTGKNIQYF
len: 15
v_gene: TRBV2
j_gene: TRBJ2-4

CDR3aa: CASKDYTNTGELFF
len: 14
v_gene: TRBV6-6
j_gene: TRBJ2-2

CDR3aa: CASSQGQGLGYGYTF
len: 15
v_gene: TRBV5-5
j_gene: TRBJ1-2

CDR3aa: CASSSGLAGGQETQYF
len: 16
v_gene: TRBV7-7
j_gene: TRBJ2-5

CDR3aa: CASSQERLTGRGQPQHF
len: 17
v_gene: TRBV4-1
j_gene: TRBJ1-5

CDR3aa: CASSQGGEMNTEAFF
len: 15
v_gene: TRBV14
j_gene: TRBJ1-1

CDR3aa: CASSESQFYGYTF
len: 13
v_gene: TRBV10-1
j_gene: TRBJ1-2

CDR3aa: CSVRGRGGETQYF
len: 13
v_gene: TRBV29-1
j_gene: TRBJ2-5

CDR3aa: CASMGAAGHIYEQYF
len: 15
v_gene: TRBV27
j_gene: TRBJ2-7

CDR3aa: CASGERDRVTDTQYF
len: 15
v_gene: TRBV28
j_gene: TRBJ2-3

CDR3aa: CASSLNLGQVTEAFF
len: 15
v_gene: TRBV5-1
j_gene: TRBJ1-1

CDR3aa: CASSLAASGGLETQYF
len: 16
v_gene: TRBV5-1
j_gene: TRBJ2-5

CDR3aa: CASSELAGAGYGYTF
len: 15
v_gene: TRBV6-1
j_gene: TRBJ1-2

CDR3aa: CASSSLTGKDGPEAFF
len: 16
v_gene: TRBV7-9
j_gene: TRBJ1-1

CDR3aa: CASSQETTGNGANVLTF
len: 17
v_gene: TRBV4-2
j_gene: TRBJ2-6

CDR3aa: CASSYRTSGVGDTQYF
len: 16
v_gene: TRBV6-5
j_gene: TRBJ2-3

CDR3aa: CASSAGFRLNQPQHF
len: 15
v_gene: TRBV19
j_gene: TRBJ1-5

CDR3aa: CASSYSSGDGYTF
len: 13
v_gene: TRBV6-5
j_gene: TRBJ1-2

CDR3aa: CAISESSLSSDRANTGELFF
len: 20
v_gene: TRBV10-3
j_gene: TRBJ2-2